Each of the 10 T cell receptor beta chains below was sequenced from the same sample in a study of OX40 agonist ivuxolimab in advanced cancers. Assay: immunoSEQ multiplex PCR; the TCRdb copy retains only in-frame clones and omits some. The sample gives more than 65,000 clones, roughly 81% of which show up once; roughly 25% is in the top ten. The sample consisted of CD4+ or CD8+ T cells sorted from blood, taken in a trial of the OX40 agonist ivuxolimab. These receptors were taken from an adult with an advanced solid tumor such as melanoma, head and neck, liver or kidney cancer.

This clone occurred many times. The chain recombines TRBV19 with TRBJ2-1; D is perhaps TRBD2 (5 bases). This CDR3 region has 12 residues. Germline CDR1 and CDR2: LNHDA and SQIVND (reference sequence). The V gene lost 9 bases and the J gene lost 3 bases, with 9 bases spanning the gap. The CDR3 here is CASKAVYNEQFF. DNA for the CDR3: TGTGCCAGCAAAGCGGTCTACAATGAGCAGTTCTTC.

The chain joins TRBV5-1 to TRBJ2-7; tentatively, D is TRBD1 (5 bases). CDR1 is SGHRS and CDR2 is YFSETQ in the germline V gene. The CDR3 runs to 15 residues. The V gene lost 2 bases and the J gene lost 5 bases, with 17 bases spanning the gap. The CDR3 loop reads CASSFQLQGSDEQYF. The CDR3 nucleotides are TGCGCCAGCAGCTTCCAACTCCAGGGATCTGACGAGCAGTACTTC.

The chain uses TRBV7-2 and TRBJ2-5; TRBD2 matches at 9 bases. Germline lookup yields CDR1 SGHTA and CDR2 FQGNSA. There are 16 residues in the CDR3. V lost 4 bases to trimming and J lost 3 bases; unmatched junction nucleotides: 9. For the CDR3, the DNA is TGTGCCAGCAGCTCCGAGCGACTAGCGGTAAAAGAGACCCAGTACTTC. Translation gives CASSSERLAVKETQYF.

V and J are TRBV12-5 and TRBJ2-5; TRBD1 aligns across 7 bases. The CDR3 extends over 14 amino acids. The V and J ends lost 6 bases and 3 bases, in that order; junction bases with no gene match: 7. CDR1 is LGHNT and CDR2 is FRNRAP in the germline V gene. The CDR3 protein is CASGSGTAEETQYF. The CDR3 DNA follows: TGTGCTAGTGGGTCCGGGACAGCCGAAGAGACCCAGTACTTC.

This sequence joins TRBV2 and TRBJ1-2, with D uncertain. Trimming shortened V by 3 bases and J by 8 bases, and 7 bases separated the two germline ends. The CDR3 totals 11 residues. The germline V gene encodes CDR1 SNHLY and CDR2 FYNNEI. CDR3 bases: TGTGCCAGCAGTGATCAGGAGGGCTACACCTTC. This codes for CASSDQEGYTF.

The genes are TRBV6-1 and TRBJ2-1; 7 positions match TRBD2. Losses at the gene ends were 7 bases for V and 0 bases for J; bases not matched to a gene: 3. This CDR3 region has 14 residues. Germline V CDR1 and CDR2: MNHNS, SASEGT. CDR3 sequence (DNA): TGTGCCAGCACAAGCGGGAACTCCTACAATGAGCAGTTCTTC. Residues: CASTSGNSYNEQFF.

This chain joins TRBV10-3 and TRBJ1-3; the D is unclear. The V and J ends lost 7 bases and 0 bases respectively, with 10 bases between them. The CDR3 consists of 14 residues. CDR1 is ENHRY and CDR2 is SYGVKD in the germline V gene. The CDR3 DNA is TGTGCCATCACTGGTAACCACTCTGGAAACACCATATATTTT. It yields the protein CAITGNHSGNTIYF.

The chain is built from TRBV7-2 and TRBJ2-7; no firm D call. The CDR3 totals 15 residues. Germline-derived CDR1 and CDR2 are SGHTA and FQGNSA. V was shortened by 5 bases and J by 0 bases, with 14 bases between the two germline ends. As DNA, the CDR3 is TGTGCCAGCAGCCCTGGTGGGGTAGGCTCCTACGAGCAGTACTTC. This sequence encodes CASSPGGVGSYEQYF.

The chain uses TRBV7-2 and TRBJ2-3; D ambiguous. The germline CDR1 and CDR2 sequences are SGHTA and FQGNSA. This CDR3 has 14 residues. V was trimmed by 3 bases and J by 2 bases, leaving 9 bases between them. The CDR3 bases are TGTGCCAGCAGCTTGGGGTGGGCCACAGATACGCAGTATTTT. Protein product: CASSLGWATDTQYF.

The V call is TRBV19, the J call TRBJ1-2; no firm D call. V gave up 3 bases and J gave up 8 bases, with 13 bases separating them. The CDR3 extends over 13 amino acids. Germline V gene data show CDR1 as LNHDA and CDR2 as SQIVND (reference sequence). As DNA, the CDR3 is TGTGCCAGTAGTATGAATGAGGTGCGCGGCTACACCTTC. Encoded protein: CASSMNEVRGYTF.